This T cell receptor (beta chain) was identified during a study of blood T cell repertoires in COVID-19. Study overall: Cohort 3 recovery required two negative PCRs, clearance, or symptom resolution. The cDNA or gDNA used as material had been derived from T cells, B-cell-depleted T cells, or PBMCs.

The CDR3 spans 13 residues. With 7 bases clipped from V and 1 base from J, the junction kept 2 bases outside the gene matches. CDR1 is SNHLY, CDR2 FYNNEI, per germline. Measured with immunoSEQ multiplex PCR; TCRdb has only the in-frame clones, and not every one. The sample has hundreds of thousands of clones, around nine tenths seen once. Enrolled through a virtual design, the participants were between roughly 18 and 100 years of age and came from 24 US areas. J is TRBJ2-5 and V is TRBV2, with 8 bases aligning to TRBD2. Sequencing was performed on PBMCs or T cells enriched from blood (not recorded which). The TCR originated in a woman aged 60 to 75 in a cohort exposed to, infected with or recovered from COVID-19 (not recorded which). CDR3 sequence (DNA): TGTGCCAGCAAAGCGGGAGCCCAAGAGACCCAGTACTTC. Protein sequence: CASKAGAQETQYF.